A selection of T cell receptor beta chains follows, all from one sample in a study of regulatory T cells in long-lasting Graves disease. Via MiXCR, TCRdb re-called the multiplex PCR reads, giving one row per CDR3 protein. The sample shows around 450,000 distinct CDR3 sequences, roughly 17% of them seen only once. These data also formed part of another study, on T cells in Graves' hyperthyroidism and ophthalmopathy.

The source was peripheral blood mononuclear cells (PBMCs), collected at new diagnosis, from a patient treated with antithyroid drugs. The source is a man aged 40-49 years with Graves disease. CDR3s include the opening cysteine and the closing phenylalanine or tryptophan. Only part of the rows carry a size: once, few, many, or a class if the clone is expanded.

TRBV20-1	TRBJ2-4	many	CSARDLAELAKNIQYF
TRBV28	TRBJ2-7	many	CASSWGSQTGTGEQYF
TRBV12-3/TRBV12-4	TRBJ2-1	many	CASSSSTYVDNEQFF
TRBV20-1	TRBJ2-5	many	CSANSDRGQETQYF
TRBV6-2/TRBV6-3	TRBJ2-7	-	CASRDRLYEQYF
TRBV27	TRBJ2-2	many	CASSLFQGVGELFF
TRBV12-3/TRBV12-4	TRBJ2-5	few	CASSRGLLYQETQYF
TRBV28	TRBJ1-5	few	CASSFEGRGRKDQPQHF
TRBV12-3/TRBV12-4	TRBJ2-5	many	CASNQSPQETQYF
TRBV24-1	TRBJ2-6	few	CATSDAALTGANVLTF
TRBV7-2	TRBJ2-7	many	CASSASWDVSYEQYF
TRBV15	TRBJ2-4	-	CATSREGYGDIQYF
TRBV7-3	TRBJ1-6	few	CASSEGGYSPLHF
TRBV15	TRBJ1-5	-	CATSTRQGRQPQHF
TRBV6-2/TRBV6-3	TRBJ2-7	many	CASSAGTSGRPTYEQYF
TRBV6-5	TRBJ2-1	many	CASSYGTSGTYNEQFF
TRBV28	TRBJ2-7	many	CASSSGIYEQYF
TRBV2	TRBJ2-1	many	CASQGPGLAGDRYNEQFF
TRBV6-1	TRBJ2-6	many	CASSEDLAGRSGANVLTF
TRBV19	TRBJ2-5	few	CASGRTHSGETQYF
TRBV5-1	TRBJ2-5	many	CASTYLETQYF
TRBV20-1	-	-	CSANRQGVPGTQYF
TRBV25-1	TRBJ2-2	-	CASGGLAGGELFF
TRBV5-4	TRBJ1-6	-	CASHRYAREGSPLHF
TRBV27	TRBJ1-6	many	CASRTGAPINSPLHF
TRBV7-9	TRBJ1-2	-	CASSLGSGAVYGYTF
TRBV19	TRBJ1-5	few	CASSHRHSNQPQHF
TRBV20-1	TRBJ2-5	many	CSAGKRSGSGETQYF
TRBV29-1	TRBJ2-1	-	CSVVVVLTSGDSYNEQLF
TRBV5-1	TRBJ1-1	many	CASSSGLTNTEAFF
TRBV2	TRBJ2-7	many	CASLYPTSGNSYEQYF
TRBV6-1	TRBJ2-1	-	CASRILGSYNEQFF